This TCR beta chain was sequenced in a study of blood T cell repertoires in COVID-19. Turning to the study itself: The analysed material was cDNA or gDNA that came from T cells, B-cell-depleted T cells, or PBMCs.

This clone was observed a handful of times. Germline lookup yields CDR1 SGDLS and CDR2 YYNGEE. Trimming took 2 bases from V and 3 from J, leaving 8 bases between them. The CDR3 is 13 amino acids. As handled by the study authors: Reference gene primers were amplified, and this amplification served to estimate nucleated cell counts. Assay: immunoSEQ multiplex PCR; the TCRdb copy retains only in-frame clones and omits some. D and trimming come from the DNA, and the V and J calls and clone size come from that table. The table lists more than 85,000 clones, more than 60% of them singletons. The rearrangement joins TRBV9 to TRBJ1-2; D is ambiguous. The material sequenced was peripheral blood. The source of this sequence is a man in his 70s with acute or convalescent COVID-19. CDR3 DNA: TGTGCCAGCAGCGTGGGCGGGGACTATGGCTACACCTTC. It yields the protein CASSVGGDYGYTF.